What follows is one T cell receptor beta chain and its context. Its antigen is currently unknown. The record originates from a study of shared clonotypes between healthy human individuals. As for the study in general: Every donor yielded three CD4 naive, three CD4 memory, two CD8 naive and one CD8 memory plate.

Germline-derived CDR1 and CDR2 are SGHAT and FQDESV (reference sequence). This CDR3 comprises 14 residues. The germline V and J ends were trimmed by 6 bases and 5 bases, with 17 bases remaining between them. General study results and limits: Only blood was sampled, and tissue TCR repertoires likely differ from blood ones. An effect of sequencing depth on clonotype sharing among donors was expected. With few donors, the genetic and exposure-history diversity represented was limited.

Clones were read by immunoSEQ multiplex PCR, and TCRdb kept only the in-frame ones, dropping some. The profile shows roughly 760,000 clones, approximately 74% of them singletons. The chain uses TRBV11-1 and TRBJ2-7; D unresolved. This receptor was taken from a woman in her twenties or thirties in good health. Sequenced: memory CD4+ T cells sorted from blood. Subset of the sample: CD45RA-negative fraction. The CDR3 loop is CASSIIPPVNEQYF. As DNA, the CDR3 is TGTGCCAGCAGTATTATCCCCCCCGTAAACGAGCAGTACTTC.